Reported below is one T cell receptor (beta chain). Its antigen is undetermined. Generated by immunoSEQ multiplex PCR, the TCRdb table keeps only in-frame clones and is missing some. Of 200,000 to 300,000 clones in the sample, over 85% were seen once. V was trimmed by 2 bases and J by 4 bases, leaving 12 bases between them. The length of the CDR3 is 15 residues. CDR1 is SGHVS and CDR2 is FQNEAQ in the germline V gene. The data derive from a study of T cell responses to AZD1222 COVID-19 vaccine. About the research overall: The study pooled second doses at about 4 or about 12 weeks.

Study-wide results and caveats: After the peak T cell response, and only then, were repertoires sampled. Donors were mostly white British, more females; clonal diversity possibly underestimated. Just six people given AZD1222 tested seropositive at baseline.

This chain joins TRBV7-8 and TRBJ2-1; D is perhaps TRBD2 (6 bases). This clonotype was obtained from an adult in good health. This sample comprised peripheral blood, obtained on day 0 of AZD1222 vaccination. The CDR3 nucleotides read TGTGCCAGCAGCTTACCGATACTAGCTTACAATGAGCAGTTCTTC. It yields the protein CASSLPILAYNEQFF.